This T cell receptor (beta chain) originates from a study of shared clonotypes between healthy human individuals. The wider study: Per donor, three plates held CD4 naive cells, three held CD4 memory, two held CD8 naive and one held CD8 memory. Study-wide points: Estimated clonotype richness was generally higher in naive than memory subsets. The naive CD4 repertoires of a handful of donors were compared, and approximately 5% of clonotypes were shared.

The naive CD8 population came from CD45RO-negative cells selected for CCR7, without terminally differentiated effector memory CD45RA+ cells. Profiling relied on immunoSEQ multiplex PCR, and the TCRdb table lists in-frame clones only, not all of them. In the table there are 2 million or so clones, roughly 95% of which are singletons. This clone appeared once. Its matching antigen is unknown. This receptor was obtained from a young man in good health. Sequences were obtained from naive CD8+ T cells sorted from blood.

The CDR3 region is CASSPIRQRAYSPLHF. DNA for the CDR3: TGCGCCAGCAGCCCTATTAGACAGCGAGCGTATTCACCCCTCCACTTT. The chain is built from TRBV4-1 and TRBJ1-6, with D possibly TRBD1 on 5 matching bases. V dropped 4 bases and J dropped 8 bases, with 18 bases sitting between them. Germline CDR1 MGHRA, CDR2 YSYEKL. This CDR3 is built from 16 residues.